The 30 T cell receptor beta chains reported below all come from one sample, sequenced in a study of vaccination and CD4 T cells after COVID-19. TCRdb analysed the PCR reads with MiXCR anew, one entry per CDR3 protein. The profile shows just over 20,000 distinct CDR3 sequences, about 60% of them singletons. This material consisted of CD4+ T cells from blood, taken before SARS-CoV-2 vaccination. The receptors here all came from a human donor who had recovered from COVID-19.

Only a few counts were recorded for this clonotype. The chain's CDR3 is CASSFGASSYEQYF. In nucleotides, the CDR3 is TGTGCCAGCAGTTTCGGGGCGTCCTCCTACGAGCAGTACTTC. The chain has TRBV27 and TRBJ2-7; D tentatively reads TRBD1 or TRBD2 (5 bases each). CDR1 and CDR2 (germline): MNHEY, SMNVEV (reference sequence). The V end was cut by 3 bases, the J end by 0 bases, with 9 bases between. This CDR3 has 14 amino acids.

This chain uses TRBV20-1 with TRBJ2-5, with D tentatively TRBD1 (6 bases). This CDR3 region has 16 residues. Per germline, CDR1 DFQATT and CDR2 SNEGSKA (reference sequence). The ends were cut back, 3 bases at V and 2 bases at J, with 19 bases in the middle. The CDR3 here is CSASPKDRVLQETQYF. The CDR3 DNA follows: TGCAGTGCTAGTCCTAAGGACAGAGTACTACAAGAGACCCAGTACTTC.

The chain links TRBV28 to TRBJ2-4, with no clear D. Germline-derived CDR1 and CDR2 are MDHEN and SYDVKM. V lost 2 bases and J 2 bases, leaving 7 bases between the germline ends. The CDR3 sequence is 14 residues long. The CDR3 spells CASSLEAPKNIQYF. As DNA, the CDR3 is TGTGCCAGCAGTTTAGAGGCACCCAAAAACATTCAGTACTTC.

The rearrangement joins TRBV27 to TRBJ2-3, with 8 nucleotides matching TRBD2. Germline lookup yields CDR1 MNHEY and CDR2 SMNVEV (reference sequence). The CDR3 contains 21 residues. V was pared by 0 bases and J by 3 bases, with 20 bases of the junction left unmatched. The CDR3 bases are TGTGCCAGCAGTTTATCCCCACCAGGGGTAGCGGGGTCGGCGGGGACAGATACGCAGTATTTT. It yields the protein CASSLSPPGVAGSAGTDTQYF.

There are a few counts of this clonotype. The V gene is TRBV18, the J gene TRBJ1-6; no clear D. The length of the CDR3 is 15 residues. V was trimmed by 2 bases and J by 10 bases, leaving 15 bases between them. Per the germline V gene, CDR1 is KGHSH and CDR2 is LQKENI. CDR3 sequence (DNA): TGTGCCAGCTCACCAAGGGTTCCTACTGGGTCACCCCTCCACTTT. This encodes CASSPRVPTGSPLHF.

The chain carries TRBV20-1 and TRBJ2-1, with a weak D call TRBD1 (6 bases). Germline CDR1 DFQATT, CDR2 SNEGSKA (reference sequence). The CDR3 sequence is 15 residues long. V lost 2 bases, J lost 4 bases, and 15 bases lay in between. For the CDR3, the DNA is TGCAGTGCTAGACCCCGGGACATCGGGTACAATGAGCAGTTCTTC. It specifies CSARPRDIGYNEQFF.

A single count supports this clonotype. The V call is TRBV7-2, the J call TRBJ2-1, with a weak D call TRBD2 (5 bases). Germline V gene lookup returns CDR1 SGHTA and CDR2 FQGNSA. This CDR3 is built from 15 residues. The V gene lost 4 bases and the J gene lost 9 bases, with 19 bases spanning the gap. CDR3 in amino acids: CASSYSLPGSPEQFF. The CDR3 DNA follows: TGTGCCAGCAGCTACTCTCTGCCGGGATCCCCTGAGCAGTTCTTC.

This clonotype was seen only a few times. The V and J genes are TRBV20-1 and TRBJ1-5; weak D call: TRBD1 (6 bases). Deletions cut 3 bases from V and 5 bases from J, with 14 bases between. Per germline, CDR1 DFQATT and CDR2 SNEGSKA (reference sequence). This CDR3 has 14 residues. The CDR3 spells CSASRGANHQPQHF. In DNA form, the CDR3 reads TGCAGTGCTAGTCGGGGGGCTAACCATCAGCCCCAGCATTTT.

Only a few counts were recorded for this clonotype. CDR3 sequence: CASSWLTDTGELFF. CDR3 nucleotide sequence: TGTGCCAGCAGCTGGCTGACAGACACCGGGGAGCTGTTTTTT. This rearrangement joins TRBV7-8 to TRBJ2-2, with D perhaps matching TRBD1 (5 bases). The length of the CDR3 is 14 residues. Trimming shortened V by 4 bases and J by 3 bases, and 9 bases separated the two germline ends. Germline loops: CDR1 SGHVS, CDR2 FQNEAQ.

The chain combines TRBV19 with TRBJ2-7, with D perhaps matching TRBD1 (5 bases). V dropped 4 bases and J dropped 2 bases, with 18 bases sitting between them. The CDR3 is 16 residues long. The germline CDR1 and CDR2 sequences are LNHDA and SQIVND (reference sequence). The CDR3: CASSKRPQAFTYEQYF. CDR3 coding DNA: TGTGCCAGTAGTAAACGACCACAGGCGTTCACCTACGAGCAGTACTTC.

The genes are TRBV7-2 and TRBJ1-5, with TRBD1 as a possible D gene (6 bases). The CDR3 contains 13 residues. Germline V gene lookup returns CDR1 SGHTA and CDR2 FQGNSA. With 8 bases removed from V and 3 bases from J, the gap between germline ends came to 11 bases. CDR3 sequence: CASSRTVNQPQHF. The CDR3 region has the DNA TGTGCCAGCTCTAGGACAGTCAATCAGCCCCAGCATTTT.

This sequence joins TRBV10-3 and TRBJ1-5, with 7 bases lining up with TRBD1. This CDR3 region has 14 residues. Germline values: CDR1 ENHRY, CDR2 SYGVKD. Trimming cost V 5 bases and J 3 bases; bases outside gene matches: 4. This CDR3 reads CAISPGQNNQPQHF. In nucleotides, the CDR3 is TGTGCCATCAGTCCGGGACAGAACAATCAGCCCCAGCATTTT.

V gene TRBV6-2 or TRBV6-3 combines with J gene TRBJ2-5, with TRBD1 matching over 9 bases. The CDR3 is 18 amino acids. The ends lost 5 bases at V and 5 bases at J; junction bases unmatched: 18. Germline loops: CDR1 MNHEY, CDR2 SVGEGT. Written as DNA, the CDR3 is TGTGCCAGCAGTCACTTGGGGGGGACAGGGTGGCCTTCGGAGACCCAGTACTTC. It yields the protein CASSHLGGTGWPSETQYF.

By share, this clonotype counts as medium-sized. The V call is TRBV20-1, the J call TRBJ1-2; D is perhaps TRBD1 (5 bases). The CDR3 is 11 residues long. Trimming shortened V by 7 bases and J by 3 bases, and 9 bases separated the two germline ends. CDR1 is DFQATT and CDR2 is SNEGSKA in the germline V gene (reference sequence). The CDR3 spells CSEPGDYGYTF. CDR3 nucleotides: TGCAGTGAGCCGGGGGACTATGGCTACACCTTC.

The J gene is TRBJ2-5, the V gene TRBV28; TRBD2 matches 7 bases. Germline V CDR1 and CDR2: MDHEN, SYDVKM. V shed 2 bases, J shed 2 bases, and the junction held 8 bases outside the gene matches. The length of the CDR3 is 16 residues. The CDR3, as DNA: TGTGCCAGCAGTTTAATTGGGCTAGCGGAACAAGAGACCCAGTACTTC. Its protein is CASSLIGLAEQETQYF. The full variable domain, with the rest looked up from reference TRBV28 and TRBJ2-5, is DVKVTQSSRYLVKRTGEKVFLECVQDMDHENMFWYRQDPGLGLRLIYFSYDVKMKEKGDIPEGYSVSREKKERFSLILESASTNQTSMYLCASSLIGLAEQETQYFGPGTRLLVL.

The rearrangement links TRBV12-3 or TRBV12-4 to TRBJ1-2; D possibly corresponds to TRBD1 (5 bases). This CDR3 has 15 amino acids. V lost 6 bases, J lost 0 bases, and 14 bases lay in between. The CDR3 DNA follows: TGTGCCAGCAGGCCGGGGACGGCAACTAACTATGGCTACACCTTC. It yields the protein CASRPGTATNYGYTF.

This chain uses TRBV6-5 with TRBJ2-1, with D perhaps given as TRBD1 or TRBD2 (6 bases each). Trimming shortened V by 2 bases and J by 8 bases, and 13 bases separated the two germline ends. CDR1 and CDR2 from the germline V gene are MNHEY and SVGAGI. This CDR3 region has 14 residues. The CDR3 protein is CASSYNRGRDEQFF. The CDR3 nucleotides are TGTGCCAGCAGTTACAATCGGGGGCGGGATGAGCAGTTCTTC.

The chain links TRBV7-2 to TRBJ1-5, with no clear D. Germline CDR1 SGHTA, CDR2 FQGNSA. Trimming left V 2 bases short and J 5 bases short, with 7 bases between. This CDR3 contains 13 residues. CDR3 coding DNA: TGTGCCAGCAGCTTAACACCAGATCAGCCCCAGCATTTT. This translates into CASSLTPDQPQHF.

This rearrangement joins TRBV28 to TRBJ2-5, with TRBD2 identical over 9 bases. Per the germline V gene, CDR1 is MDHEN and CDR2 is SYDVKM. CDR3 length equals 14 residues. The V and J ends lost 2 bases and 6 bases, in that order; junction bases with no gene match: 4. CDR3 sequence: CASSLAGGVQTQYF. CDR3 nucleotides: TGTGCCAGCAGTTTAGCGGGAGGGGTCCAGACCCAGTACTTC.

The CDR3 region is CASSPGFNYGYTF. CDR3 DNA: TGTGCCAGCTCACCAGGGTTTAACTATGGCTACACCTTC. The chain has TRBV18 and TRBJ1-2; no firm D call. The CDR3 sequence is 13 residues long. Germline CDR1 and CDR2: KGHSH and LQKENI. The V end was cut by 2 bases, the J end by 1 base, with 5 bases between.

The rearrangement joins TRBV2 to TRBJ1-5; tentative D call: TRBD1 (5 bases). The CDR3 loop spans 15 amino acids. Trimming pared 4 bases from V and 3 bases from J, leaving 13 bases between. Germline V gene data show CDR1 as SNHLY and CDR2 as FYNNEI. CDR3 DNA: TGTGCCAGCAGTGGCCAGGGCGGGAACAATCAGCCCCAGCATTTT. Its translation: CASSGQGGNNQPQHF.

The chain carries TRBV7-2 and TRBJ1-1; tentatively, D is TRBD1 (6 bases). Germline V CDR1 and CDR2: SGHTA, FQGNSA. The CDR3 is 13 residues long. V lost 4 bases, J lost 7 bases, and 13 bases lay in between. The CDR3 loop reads CASSWRGGVEAFF. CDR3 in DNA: TGTGCCAGCAGCTGGAGGGGGGGAGTTGAAGCTTTCTTT. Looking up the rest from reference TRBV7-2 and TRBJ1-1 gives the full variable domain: GAGVSQSPSNKVTEKGKDVELRCDPISGHTALYWYRQSLGQGLEFLIYFQGNSAPDKSGLPSDRFSAERTGGSVSTLTIQRTQQEDSAVYLCASSWRGGVEAFFGQGTRLTVV.

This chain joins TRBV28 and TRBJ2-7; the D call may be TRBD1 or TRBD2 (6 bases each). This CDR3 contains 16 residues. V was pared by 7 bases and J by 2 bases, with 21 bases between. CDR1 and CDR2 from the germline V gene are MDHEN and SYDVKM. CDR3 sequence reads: CASTRWGATLAYEQYF. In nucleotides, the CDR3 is TGTGCCAGCACCAGGTGGGGGGCGACCCTAGCCTACGAGCAGTACTTC.

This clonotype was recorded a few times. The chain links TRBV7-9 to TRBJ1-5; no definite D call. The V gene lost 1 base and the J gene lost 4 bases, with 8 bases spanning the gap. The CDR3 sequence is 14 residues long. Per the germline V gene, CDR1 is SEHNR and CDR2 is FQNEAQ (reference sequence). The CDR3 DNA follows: TGTGCCAGCAGCTTAGGCCTGGGGAATCAGCCCCAGCATTTT. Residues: CASSLGLGNQPQHF. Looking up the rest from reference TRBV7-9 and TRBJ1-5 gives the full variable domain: DTGVSQNPRHKITKRGQNVTFRCDPISEHNRLYWYRQTLGQGPEFLTYFQNEAQLEKSRLLSDRFSAERPKGSFSTLEIQRTEQGDSAMYLCASSLGLGNQPQHFGDGTRLSIL.

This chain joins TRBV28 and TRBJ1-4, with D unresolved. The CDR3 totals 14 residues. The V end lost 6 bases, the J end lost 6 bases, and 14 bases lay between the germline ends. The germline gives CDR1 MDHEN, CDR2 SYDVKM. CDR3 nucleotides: TGTGCCAGCAGCCCCGGTCAGGCGCATGAAAAACTGTTTTTT. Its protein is CASSPGQAHEKLFF.

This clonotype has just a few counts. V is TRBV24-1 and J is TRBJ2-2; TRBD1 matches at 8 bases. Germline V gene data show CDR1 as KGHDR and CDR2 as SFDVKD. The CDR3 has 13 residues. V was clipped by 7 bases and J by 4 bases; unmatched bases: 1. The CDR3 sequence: CATSDRGTGELFF. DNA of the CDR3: TGTGCCACCAGCGACAGGGGCACCGGGGAGCTGTTTTTT.

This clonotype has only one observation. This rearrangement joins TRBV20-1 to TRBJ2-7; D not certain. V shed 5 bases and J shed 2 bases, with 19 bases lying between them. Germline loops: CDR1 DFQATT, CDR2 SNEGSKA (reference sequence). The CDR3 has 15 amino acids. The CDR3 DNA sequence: TGCAGTGCTCTCCTCAACACTATCCAACCCTACGAGCAGTACTTC. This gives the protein CSALLNTIQPYEQYF.

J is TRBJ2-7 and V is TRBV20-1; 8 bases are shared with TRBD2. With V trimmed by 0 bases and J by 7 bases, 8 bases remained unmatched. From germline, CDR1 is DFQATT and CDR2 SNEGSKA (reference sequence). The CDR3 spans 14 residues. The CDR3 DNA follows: TGCAGTGCTAGAGATACAGCGGGAGTGTATGAGCAGTACTTC. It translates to CSARDTAGVYEQYF.

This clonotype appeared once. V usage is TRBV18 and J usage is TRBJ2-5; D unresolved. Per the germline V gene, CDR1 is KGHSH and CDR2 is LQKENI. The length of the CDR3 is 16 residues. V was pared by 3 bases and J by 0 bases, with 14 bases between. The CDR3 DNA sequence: TGTGCCAGCTCACCGCTCTCGTCCCGAAACCAAGAGACCCAGTACTTC. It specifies CASSPLSSRNQETQYF.

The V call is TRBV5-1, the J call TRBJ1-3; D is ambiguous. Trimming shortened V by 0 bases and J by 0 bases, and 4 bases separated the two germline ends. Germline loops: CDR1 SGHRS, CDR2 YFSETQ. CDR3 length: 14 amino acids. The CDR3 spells CASSLDYSGNTIYF. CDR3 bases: TGCGCCAGCAGCTTGGACTACTCTGGAAACACCATATATTTT.